The 5 T cell receptor beta chains reported below all come from one sample, sequenced in a study of blood T cell repertoires in COVID-19. Some clones are missing from TCRdb's copy, which holds only in-frame ones; the method was immunoSEQ multiplex PCR. The sample includes approximately 490,000 clones, around nine tenths seen only once; the top ten take approximately 8%. Sequencing was carried out using PBMCs or T cells enriched from blood (not recorded which). The receptors were sampled from a woman aged 55-70 years who had recovered from COVID-19.

In its sample, this clone was seen once. The rearrangement joins TRBV18 to TRBJ1-5; TRBD1 is a possible D gene (5 bases). Germline V gives CDR1 KGHSH, CDR2 LQKENI. Trimming pared 1 base from V and 2 bases from J, leaving 15 bases between. CDR3 length: 17 residues. As DNA, the CDR3 is TGTGCCAGCTCACCACGACAGTCGGCCGAGGGCAATCAGCCCCAGCATTTT. Protein product: CASSPRQSAEGNQPQHF.

Details on this clone: One end of the junction is discordant with germline, which a read error may explain. The CDR3 nucleotides are TGCGCCAGGAGTCCCACTCCTTGGGAGCTCCGAGGGACTTATGGCTACACCTTC. Translated: CARSPTPWELRGTYGYTF. The J gene is TRBJ1-2, the V gene TRBV23-1; D perhaps matches TRBD1 (5 bases). TRBV23-1 is flagged as an ORF with uncertain function. The CDR3 is 18 residues long.

Notes on this clone: A read error may produce the germline difference seen at one junction end. The genes are TRBV7-7 and TRBJ2-3; D perhaps matches TRBD2 (7 bases). Germline-derived CDR1 and CDR2 are SSHAT and FNYEAQ (reference sequence). The CDR3 has 15 residues. The CDR3 DNA reads as TGTGCTAGCAGCTTTTCGGGGGGCGTATCAGATACGCAGTATTTT. Protein sequence: CASSFSGGVSDTQYF. The complete variable domain, with remaining parts taken from reference TRBV7-7 and TRBJ2-3, reads GAGVSQSPRYKVTKRGQDVTLRCDPISSHATLYWYQQALGQGPEFLTYFNYEAQPDKSGLPSDRFSAERPEGSISTLTIQRTEQRDSAMYRCASSFSGGVSDTQYFGPGTRLTVL.

The table lists this clone with a count of one. The chain recombines TRBV10-3 with TRBJ2-5; 9 bases map to TRBD1. V dropped 2 bases and J dropped 5; count of bases not matched to a gene: 6. This CDR3 region has 15 residues. Germline CDR1 and CDR2: ENHRY and SYGVKD. The CDR3 nucleotides are TGTGCCATCAGTGAGGGGGGACAGGGCCGGGAGACCCAGTACTTC. Its translation: CAISEGGQGRETQYF.

The DNA for the CDR3 is TGTGCCAGCAGTCATAATGTCCAGGGTAGTGAAAAACTGTTTTTT. This sequence encodes CASSHNVQGSEKLFF. The chain employs TRBV6-5 and TRBJ1-4, with D perhaps matching TRBD1 (5 bases). This CDR3 is 15 amino acids long. V dropped 5 bases and J dropped 7 bases, with 17 bases sitting between them. Germline V CDR1 and CDR2: MNHEY, SVGAGI.